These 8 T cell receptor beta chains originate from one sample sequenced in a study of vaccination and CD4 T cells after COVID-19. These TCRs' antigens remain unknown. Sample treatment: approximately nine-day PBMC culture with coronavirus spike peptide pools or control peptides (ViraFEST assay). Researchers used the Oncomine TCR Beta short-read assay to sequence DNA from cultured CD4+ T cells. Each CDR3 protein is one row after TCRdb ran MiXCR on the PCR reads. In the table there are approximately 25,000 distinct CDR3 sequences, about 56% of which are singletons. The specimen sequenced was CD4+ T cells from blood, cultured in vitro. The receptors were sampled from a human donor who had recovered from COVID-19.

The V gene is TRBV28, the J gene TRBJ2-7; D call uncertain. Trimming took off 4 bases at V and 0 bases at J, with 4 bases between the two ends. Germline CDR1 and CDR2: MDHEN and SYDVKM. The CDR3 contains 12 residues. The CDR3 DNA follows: TGTGCCAGCAGTTCTAACTCCTACGAGCAGTACTTC. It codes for CASSSNSYEQYF.

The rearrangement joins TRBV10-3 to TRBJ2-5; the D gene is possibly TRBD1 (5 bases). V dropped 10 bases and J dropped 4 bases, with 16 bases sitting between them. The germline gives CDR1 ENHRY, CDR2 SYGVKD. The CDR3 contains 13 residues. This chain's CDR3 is CATSYDSRETQYF. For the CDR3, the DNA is TGTGCCACCTCTTACGACAGCCGAGAGACCCAGTACTTC.

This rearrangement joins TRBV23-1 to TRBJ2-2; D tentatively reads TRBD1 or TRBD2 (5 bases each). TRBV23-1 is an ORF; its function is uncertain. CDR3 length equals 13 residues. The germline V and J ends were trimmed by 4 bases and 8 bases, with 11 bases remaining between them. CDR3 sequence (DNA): TGCGCCAGCAGTCCGAGGGGACCAGGGGAGCTGTTTTTT. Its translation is CASSPRGPGELFF.

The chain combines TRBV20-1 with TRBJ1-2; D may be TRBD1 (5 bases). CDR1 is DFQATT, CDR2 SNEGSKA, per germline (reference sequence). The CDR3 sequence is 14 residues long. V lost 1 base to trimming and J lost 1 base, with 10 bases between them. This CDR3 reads CSARVGDYNYGYTF. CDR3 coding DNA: TGCAGTGCTAGAGTCGGGGACTATAACTATGGCTACACCTTC.

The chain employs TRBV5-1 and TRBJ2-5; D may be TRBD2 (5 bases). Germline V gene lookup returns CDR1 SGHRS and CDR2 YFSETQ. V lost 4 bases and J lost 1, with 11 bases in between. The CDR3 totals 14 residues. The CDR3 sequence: CASSPGGSQETQYF. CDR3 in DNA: TGCGCCAGCAGCCCGGGTGGGAGCCAAGAGACCCAGTACTTC.

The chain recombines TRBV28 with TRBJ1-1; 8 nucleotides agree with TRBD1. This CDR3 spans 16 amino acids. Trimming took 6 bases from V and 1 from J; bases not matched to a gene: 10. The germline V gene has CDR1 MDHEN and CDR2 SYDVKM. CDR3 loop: CASRFTPGTGNTEAFF. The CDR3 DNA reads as TGTGCCAGCAGATTTACGCCCGGGACAGGGAACACTGAAGCTTTCTTT.

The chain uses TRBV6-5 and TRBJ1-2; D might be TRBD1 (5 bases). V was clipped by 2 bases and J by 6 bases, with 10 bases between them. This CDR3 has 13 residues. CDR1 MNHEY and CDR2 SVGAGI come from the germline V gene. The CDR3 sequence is CASSYEGFDGYTF. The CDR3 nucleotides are TGTGCCAGCAGTTACGAGGGGTTCGATGGCTACACCTTC.

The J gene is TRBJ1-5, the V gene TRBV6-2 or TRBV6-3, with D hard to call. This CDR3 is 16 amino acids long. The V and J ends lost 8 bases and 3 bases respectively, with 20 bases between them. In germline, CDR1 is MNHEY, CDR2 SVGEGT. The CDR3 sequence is CASAIRTTVINQPQHF. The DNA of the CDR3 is TGTGCCAGCGCCATCAGGACCACAGTAATCAATCAGCCCCAGCATTTT.